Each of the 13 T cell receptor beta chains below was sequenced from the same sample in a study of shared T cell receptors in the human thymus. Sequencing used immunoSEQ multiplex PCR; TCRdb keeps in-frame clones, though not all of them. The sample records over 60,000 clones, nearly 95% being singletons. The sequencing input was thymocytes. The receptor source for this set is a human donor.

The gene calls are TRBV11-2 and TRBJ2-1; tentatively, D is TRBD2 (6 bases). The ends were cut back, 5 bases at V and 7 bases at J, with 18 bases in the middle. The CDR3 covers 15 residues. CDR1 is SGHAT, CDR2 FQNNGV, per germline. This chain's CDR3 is CASSNKGPRGNEQFF. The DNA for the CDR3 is TGTGCCAGCAGCAACAAGGGACCCCGGGGGAATGAGCAGTTCTTC.

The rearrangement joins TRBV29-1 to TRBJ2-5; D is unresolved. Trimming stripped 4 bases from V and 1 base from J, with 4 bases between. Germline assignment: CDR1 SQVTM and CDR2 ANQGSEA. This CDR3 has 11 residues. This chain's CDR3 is CSVVPQETQYF. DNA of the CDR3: TGCAGCGTTGTACCCCAAGAGACCCAGTACTTC.

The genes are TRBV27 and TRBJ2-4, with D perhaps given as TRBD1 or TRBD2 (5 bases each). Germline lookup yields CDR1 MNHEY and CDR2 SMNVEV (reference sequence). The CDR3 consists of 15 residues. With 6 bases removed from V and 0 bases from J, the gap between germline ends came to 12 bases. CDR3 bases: TGTGCCAGCAGGGGGGACGGATTAGCCAAAAACATTCAGTACTTC. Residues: CASRGDGLAKNIQYF.

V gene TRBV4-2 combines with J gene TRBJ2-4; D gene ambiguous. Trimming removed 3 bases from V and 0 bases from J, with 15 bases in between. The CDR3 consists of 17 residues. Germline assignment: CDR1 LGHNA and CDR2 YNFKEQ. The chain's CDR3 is CASSQRRLGLAKNIQYF. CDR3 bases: TGTGCCAGCAGCCAGCGGAGATTAGGTCTAGCCAAAAACATTCAGTACTTC.

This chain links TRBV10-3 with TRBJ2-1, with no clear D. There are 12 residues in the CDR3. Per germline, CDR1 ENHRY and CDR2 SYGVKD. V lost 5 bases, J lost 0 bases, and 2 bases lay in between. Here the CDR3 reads CAISNSYNEQFF. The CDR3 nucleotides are TGTGCCATCAGTAACTCCTACAATGAGCAGTTCTTC.

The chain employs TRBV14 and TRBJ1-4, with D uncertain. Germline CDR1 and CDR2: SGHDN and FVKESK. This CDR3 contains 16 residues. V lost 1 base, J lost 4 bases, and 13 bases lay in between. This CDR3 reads CASSQVPITLNEKLFF. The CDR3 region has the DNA TGTGCCAGCAGCCAAGTCCCAATTACACTTAATGAAAAACTGTTTTTT.

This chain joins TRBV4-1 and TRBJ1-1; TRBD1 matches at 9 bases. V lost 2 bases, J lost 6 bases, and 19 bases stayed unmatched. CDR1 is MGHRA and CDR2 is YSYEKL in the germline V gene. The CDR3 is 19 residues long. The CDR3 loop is CASSQYRGQGLLVVPEAFF. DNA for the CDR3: TGCGCCAGCAGCCAATATCGCGGACAGGGGCTTTTGGTGGTTCCTGAAGCTTTCTTT.

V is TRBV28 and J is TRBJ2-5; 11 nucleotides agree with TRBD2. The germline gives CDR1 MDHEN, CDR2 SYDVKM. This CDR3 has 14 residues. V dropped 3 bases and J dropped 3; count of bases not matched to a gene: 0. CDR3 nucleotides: TGTGCCAGCAGTTTGGGACTAGCGGAAGAGACCCAGTACTTC. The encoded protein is CASSLGLAEETQYF. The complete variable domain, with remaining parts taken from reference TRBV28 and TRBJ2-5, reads DVKVTQSSRYLVKRTGEKVFLECVQDMDHENMFWYRQDPGLGLRLIYFSYDVKMKEKGDIPEGYSVSREKKERFSLILESASTNQTSMYLCASSLGLAEETQYFGPGTRLLVL.

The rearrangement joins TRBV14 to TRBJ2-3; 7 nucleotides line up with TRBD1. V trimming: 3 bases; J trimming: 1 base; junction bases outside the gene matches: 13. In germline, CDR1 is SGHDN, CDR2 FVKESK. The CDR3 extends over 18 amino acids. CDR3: CASSHHRQTGACTDTQYF. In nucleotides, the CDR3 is TGTGCCAGCAGCCACCACAGACAAACAGGGGCCTGCACAGATACGCAGTATTTT.

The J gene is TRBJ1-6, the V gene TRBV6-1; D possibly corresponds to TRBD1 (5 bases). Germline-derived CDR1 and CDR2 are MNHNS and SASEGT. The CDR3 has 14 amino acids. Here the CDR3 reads CAGRGFPSGSPLHF. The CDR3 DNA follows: TGTGCTGGACGGGGCTTCCCCTCAGGTTCACCCCTCCACTTT.

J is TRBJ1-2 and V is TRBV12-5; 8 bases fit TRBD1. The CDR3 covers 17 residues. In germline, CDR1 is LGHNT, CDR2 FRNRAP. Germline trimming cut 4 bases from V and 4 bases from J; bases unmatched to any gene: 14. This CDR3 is CASGSLLPGQDIYGYTF. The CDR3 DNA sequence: TGTGCTAGTGGTTCCCTCCTACCGGGACAGGACATCTATGGCTACACCTTC. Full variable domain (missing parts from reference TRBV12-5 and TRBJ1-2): DARVTQTPRHKVTEMGQEVTMRCQPILGHNTVFWYRQTMMQGLELLAYFRNRAPLDDSGMPKDRFSAEMPDATLATLKIQPSEPRDSAVYFCASGSLLPGQDIYGYTFGSGTRLTVV.

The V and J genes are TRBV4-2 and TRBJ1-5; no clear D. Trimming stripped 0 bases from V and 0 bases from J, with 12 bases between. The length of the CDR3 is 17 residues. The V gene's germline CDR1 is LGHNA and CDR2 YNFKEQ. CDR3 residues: CASSQERLENSNQPQHF. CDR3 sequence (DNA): TGTGCCAGCAGCCAAGAAAGGTTAGAGAATAGCAATCAGCCCCAGCATTTT.

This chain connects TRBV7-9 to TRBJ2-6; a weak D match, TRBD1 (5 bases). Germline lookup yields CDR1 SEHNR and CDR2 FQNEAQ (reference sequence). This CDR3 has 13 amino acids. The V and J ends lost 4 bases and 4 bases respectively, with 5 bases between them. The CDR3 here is CASSWTGANVLTF. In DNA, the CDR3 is TGTGCCAGCAGCTGGACAGGGGCCAACGTCCTGACTTTC.